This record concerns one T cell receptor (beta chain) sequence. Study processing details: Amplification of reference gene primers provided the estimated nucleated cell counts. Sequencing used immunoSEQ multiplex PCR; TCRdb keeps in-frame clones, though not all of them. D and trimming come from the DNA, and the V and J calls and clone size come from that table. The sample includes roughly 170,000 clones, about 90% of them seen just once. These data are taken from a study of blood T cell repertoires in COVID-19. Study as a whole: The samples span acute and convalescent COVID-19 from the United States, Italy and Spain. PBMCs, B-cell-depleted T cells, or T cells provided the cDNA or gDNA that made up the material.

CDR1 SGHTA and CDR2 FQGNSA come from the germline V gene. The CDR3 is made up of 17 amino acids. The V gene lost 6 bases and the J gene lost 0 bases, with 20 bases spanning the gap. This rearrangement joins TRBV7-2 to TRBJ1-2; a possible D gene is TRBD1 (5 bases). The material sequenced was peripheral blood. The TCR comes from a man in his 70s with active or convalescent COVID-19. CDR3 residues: CASSSPGYRTTNYGYTF. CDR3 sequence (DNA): TGTGCCAGCAGTAGTCCGGGCTACAGGACAACTAACTATGGCTACACCTTC.